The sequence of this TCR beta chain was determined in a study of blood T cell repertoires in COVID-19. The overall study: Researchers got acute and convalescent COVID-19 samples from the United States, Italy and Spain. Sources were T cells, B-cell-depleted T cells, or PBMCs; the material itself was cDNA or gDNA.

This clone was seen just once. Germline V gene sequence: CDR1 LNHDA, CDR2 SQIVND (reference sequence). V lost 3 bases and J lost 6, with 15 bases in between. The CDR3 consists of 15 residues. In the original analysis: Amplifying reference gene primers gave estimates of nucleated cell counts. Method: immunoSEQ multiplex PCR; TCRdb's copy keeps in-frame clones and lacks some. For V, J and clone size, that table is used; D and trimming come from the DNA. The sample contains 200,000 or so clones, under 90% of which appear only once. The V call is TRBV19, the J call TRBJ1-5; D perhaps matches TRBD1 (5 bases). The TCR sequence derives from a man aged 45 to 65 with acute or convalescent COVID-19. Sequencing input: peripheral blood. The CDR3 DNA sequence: TGTGCCAGTAGTATGAATGGCGCAGGGCGTCAGCCCCAGCATTTT. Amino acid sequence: CASSMNGAGRQPQHF.